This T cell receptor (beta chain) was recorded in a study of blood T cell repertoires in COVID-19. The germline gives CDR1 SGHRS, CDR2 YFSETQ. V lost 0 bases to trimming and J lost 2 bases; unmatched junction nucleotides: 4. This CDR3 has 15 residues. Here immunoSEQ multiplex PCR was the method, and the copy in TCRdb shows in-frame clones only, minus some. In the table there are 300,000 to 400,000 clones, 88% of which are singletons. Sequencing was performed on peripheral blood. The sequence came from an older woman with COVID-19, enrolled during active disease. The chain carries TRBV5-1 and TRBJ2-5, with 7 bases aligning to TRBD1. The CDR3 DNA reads TGCGCCAGCAGCTTGGGACAGGGAACACAAGAGACCCAGTACTTC. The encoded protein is CASSLGQGTQETQYF.